The 15 T cell receptor beta chains given below trace back to one sample, sequenced in a study of spatial heterogeneity in lung cancer. Using its own MiXCR run on the 5' RACE reads, TCRdb lists one record per CDR3 protein. The repertoire consists of 3,200 or so distinct CDR3 sequences, with more than 5% occurring once and the leading ten covering 15%. These receptors have no known antigen. Time point denoted: sample taken at primary tumor resection. Overall study results and limits: Tracking of tumor mutation counts was seen in expanded intratumoral alpha and beta TCR counts.

Sequencing was performed on lung tumor tissue, taken at surgery. All receptors derive from a male donor with early-stage non-small cell lung cancer.

This clonotype ranks as medium-sized. The chain joins TRBV2 to TRBJ2-7, with 8 bases identical to TRBD2. The germline CDR1 and CDR2 sequences are SNHLY and FYNNEI. CDR3 size: 14 residues. V was clipped by 7 bases and J by 1 base; unmatched bases: 6. The CDR3 spells CASKTSANSYEQYF. As DNA, the CDR3 is TGTGCCAGCAAGACTAGCGCAAATTCCTACGAGCAGTACTTC.

This chain uses TRBV27 with TRBJ1-2; D is possibly TRBD1 (5 bases). Germline CDR1 is MNHEY and CDR2 is SMNVEV (reference sequence). The V end was cut by 5 bases, the J end by 4 bases, with 17 bases between. CDR3 size: 15 residues. This chain's CDR3 is CASSPTGGRTYGYTF. Written as DNA, the CDR3 is TGTGCCAGCAGTCCTACAGGAGGCCGTACCTATGGCTACACCTTC.

In its sample, this clonotype was seen a few times. V and J are TRBV27 and TRBJ1-5; no reliable D call. V gave up 0 bases and J gave up 2 bases, with 5 bases separating them. CDR1 and CDR2 (germline): MNHEY, SMNVEV (reference sequence). The CDR3 spans 14 residues. CDR3 coding DNA: TGTGCCAGCAGTTTATCGAAGGGCAATCAGCCCCAGCATTTT. It codes for CASSLSKGNQPQHF.

The chain links TRBV29-1 to TRBJ1-2, with D tentatively TRBD1 (5 bases). CDR1 is SQVTM and CDR2 is ANQGSEA in the germline V gene. V was cut by 4 bases and J by 2 bases, with 17 bases left in between. The CDR3 covers 15 residues. The CDR3 reads CSVAGLTDANYGYTF. CDR3 nucleotide sequence: TGCAGCGTTGCGGGGCTGACCGACGCGAACTATGGCTACACCTTC.

This clonotype is medium-sized by share. The CDR3 reads CASSLTGANTEAFF. The CDR3, as DNA: TGTGCCAGCAGCCTGACAGGGGCGAACACTGAAGCTTTCTTT. The chain uses TRBV7-9 and TRBJ1-1; 8 nucleotides agree with TRBD1. V was pared by 5 bases and J by 1 base, with 3 bases of the junction left unmatched. CDR1 is SEHNR and CDR2 is FQNEAQ in the germline V gene (reference sequence). The CDR3 runs to 14 residues.

This clonotype is labeled medium-sized. V is TRBV11-2 and J is TRBJ2-1, with TRBD1 matching over 10 bases. The CDR3 is 14 residues long. From germline, CDR1 is SGHAT and CDR2 FQNNGV. V was pared by 4 bases and J by 6 bases, with 3 bases of the junction left unmatched. The CDR3 reads CASSWRTGGNEQFF. CDR3 DNA sequence: TGTGCCAGCAGCTGGAGGACAGGGGGCAATGAGCAGTTCTTC.

The rearrangement uses TRBV7-8 and TRBJ2-5, with a tentative D call TRBD1 (6 bases). The germline V gene has CDR1 SGHVS and CDR2 FQNEAQ. This CDR3 comprises 14 residues. With 5 bases removed from V and 5 bases from J, the gap between germline ends came to 15 bases. The CDR3 DNA sequence: TGTGCCAGCAGCCAGGGGTGGCGTGGGGAGACCCAGTACTTC. Translating it yields CASSQGWRGETQYF.

In its sample, this clonotype is medium-sized. The chain links TRBV6-5 to TRBJ1-2; 8 bases map to TRBD1. This CDR3 is 14 amino acids long. Germline V CDR1 and CDR2: MNHEY, SVGAGI. The V gene end was trimmed by 3 bases and the J gene end by 2 bases; junction bases not matched to a gene: 2. CDR3 nucleotide sequence: TGTGCCAGCAGTTATTCAGGGGGCAACTATGGCTACACCTTC. This sequence encodes CASSYSGGNYGYTF.

This clonotype showed up just a few times. The chain links TRBV29-1 to TRBJ2-5, with TRBD1 identical over 7 bases. The CDR3 is 13 residues long. V shed 3 bases and J 1 base; nucleotides not matched to a gene: 2. Germline-derived CDR1 and CDR2 are SQVTM and ANQGSEA. The CDR3 DNA follows: TGCAGCGTTGACAGGGGGATCCAAGAGACCCAGTACTTC. It specifies CSVDRGIQETQYF. Using reference TRBV29-1 and TRBJ2-5 for the parts outside the CDR3, the full variable domain is SAVISQKPSRDICQRGTSLTIQCQVDSQVTMMFWYRQQPGQSLTLIATANQGSEATYESGFVIDKFPISRPNLTFSTLTVSNMSPEDSSIYLCSVDRGIQETQYFGPGTRLLVL.

CDR3 in amino acids: CASSFHEQYF. The CDR3 DNA reads as TGTGCCAGCAGTTTTCACGAGCAGTACTTC. The rearrangement links TRBV28 to TRBJ2-7; unclear D gene. The germline CDR1 and CDR2 sequences are MDHEN and SYDVKM. V was cut by 3 bases and J by 5 bases, with 2 bases left in between. CDR3 length: 10 residues.

The sample holds many counts of this clonotype. The chain links TRBV28 to TRBJ1-5; the match to TRBD1 covers 7 bases. V lost 1 base, J lost 3 bases, and 6 bases stayed unmatched. In germline, CDR1 is MDHEN, CDR2 SYDVKM. This CDR3 is 16 amino acids long. In DNA, the CDR3 is TGTGCCAGCAGTTTATTCTTCAGGGGGAACAATCAGCCCCAGCATTTT. The encoded protein is CASSLFFRGNNQPQHF.

The chain links TRBV20-1 to TRBJ1-5, with 10 bases matching TRBD1. From germline, CDR1 is DFQATT and CDR2 SNEGSKA (reference sequence). Trimming removed 4 bases from V and 6 bases from J; junction bases left unmatched: 12. The CDR3 is 16 amino acids. The CDR3 bases are TGCAGTGCTAAGCCCCCGGGACAGGGGTTGGGTCAGCCCCAGCATTTT. It translates to CSAKPPGQGLGQPQHF.

By proportion, this clonotype is medium-sized (0.01 to 0.1%). J is TRBJ2-7 and V is TRBV7-2, with 7 bases aligning to TRBD1. Trimming took 1 base from V and 5 from J; bases not matched to a gene: 2. Germline CDR1 reads SGHTA; CDR2 reads FQGNSA. There are 13 residues in the CDR3. The DNA of the CDR3 is TGTGCCAGCAGCTTAGACAGGGGTAACGAGCAGTACTTC. The encoded protein is CASSLDRGNEQYF.

This sequence joins TRBV24-1 and TRBJ2-3; D remains unclear. Germline CDR1 KGHDR, CDR2 SFDVKD. Trimming took 4 bases from V and 7 from J, leaving 5 bases between them. The CDR3 covers 11 residues. The CDR3 sequence: CATSEGYTQYF. The DNA of the CDR3 is TGTGCCACCAGTGAGGGGTATACGCAGTATTTT.

In this sample, this clonotype is medium-sized (0.01 to 0.1%). This chain uses TRBV27 with TRBJ2-1; D is perhaps TRBD2 (6 bases). This CDR3 is built from 16 residues. Deletions cut 0 bases from V and 2 bases from J, with 11 bases between. Germline assignment: CDR1 MNHEY and CDR2 SMNVEV (reference sequence). The DNA for the CDR3 is TGTGCCAGCAGTTTATCTTACGGGGGAGCCTACAATGAGCAGTTCTTC. Translated, it gives CASSLSYGGAYNEQFF.